These 26 T cell receptor beta chains were sequenced from one sample in a study of beta chain features in type 1 diabetes. Study-wide findings and caveats: Shortening that was moderate but significant affected the TCRB CDR3s of Type 1 diabetes patients in all four CD4+ subsets.

TCRB transcripts that were expressed got sequenced, as all of the isolated RNA had been reverse transcribed. Profiled with immunoSEQ multiplex PCR; TCRdb holds only in-frame clones, not every one. The repertoire holds 300,000 to 400,000 clones, with around 10% as singletons. No cognate antigen is known for these TCRs. Sequencing was performed on central memory CD4+ T cells from blood. Receptors were obtained from a man aged 30 to 45 with type 1 diabetes.

This clone has only a few counts. In the same sample, other DNA sequences code for this CDR3. The V and J genes are TRBV7-2 and TRBJ2-1; 13 nucleotides line up with TRBD2. J gave up 4 bases and V 1 base, and 1 base lay outside the gene matches. Germline V gene lookup returns CDR1 SGHTA and CDR2 FQGNSA. CDR3 size: 16 residues. The CDR3 sequence is CASSLVGLAGYNEQFF. CDR3 bases: TGTGCCAGCAGCTTAGTGGGACTAGCGGGATACAATGAGCAGTTCTTC.

The V gene is TRBV6-1, the J gene TRBJ2-7; D is undetermined. The CDR3 sequence is 14 residues long. Trimming pared 1 base from V and 3 bases from J, leaving 10 bases between. CDR1 and CDR2 (germline): MNHNS, SASEGT. The CDR3 sequence is CASSEGPADYEQYF. DNA for the CDR3: TGTGCCAGCAGTGAAGGGCCGGCGGACTACGAGCAGTACTTC.

The V gene is TRBV10-2, the J gene TRBJ2-3, with TRBD2 matching 10 bases. J lost 1 base, V lost 5 bases, and 3 bases had no gene match. Germline V lookup: CDR1 WSHSY, CDR2 SAAADI. The CDR3 loop spans 15 amino acids. The DNA for the CDR3 is TGCGCCAGCAGTTTAGCGGGAGGCCGCACAGATACGCAGTATTTT. The encoded protein is CASSLAGGRTDTQYF.

The J gene is TRBJ2-6, the V gene TRBV6-6; D is perhaps TRBD1 or TRBD2 (5 bases each). Trimming took off 6 bases at V and 2 bases at J, with 14 bases between the two ends. This CDR3 region has 16 residues. CDR1 is MNHNY, CDR2 SVGAGI, per germline (reference sequence). CDR3 DNA sequence: TGTGCCAGCAGCTCCGGGACGACGACTGGGGCCAACGTCCTGACTTTC. Translated, it gives CASSSGTTTGANVLTF.

This clone was picked up a small number of times. The chain employs TRBV19 and TRBJ1-2; possible D gene TRBD1, 6 bases. Germline lookup yields CDR1 LNHDA and CDR2 SQIVND (reference sequence). This CDR3 spans 14 amino acids. The germline V and J ends were trimmed by 3 bases and 6 bases, with 14 bases remaining between them. In nucleotides, the CDR3 is TGTGCCAGTAGTATTGGGGGGCGCTGGGATGGCTACACCTTC. Protein: CASSIGGRWDGYTF.

This rearrangement joins TRBV6-5 to TRBJ2-5; 7 positions agree with TRBD1. Per the germline V gene, CDR1 is MNHEY and CDR2 is SVGAGI. Trimming at V came to 0 bases and at J to 10 bases, leaving 8 bases not matched to a gene. This CDR3 is built from 14 residues. The CDR3 region has the DNA TGTGCCAGCAGTTACTCGCTGACAGGGCGAAACCAGTACTTC. It is translated as CASSYSLTGRNQYF.

This clone was seen more than once but under ten times. This chain connects TRBV7-9 to TRBJ1-2; 9 bases are shared with TRBD1. The V gene end was trimmed by 4 bases and the J gene end by 6 bases; junction bases not matched to a gene: 15. Germline loops: CDR1 SEHNR, CDR2 FQNEAQ (reference sequence). The CDR3 loop spans 17 amino acids. CDR3 DNA: TGTGCCAGCAGCTCCCTCTTCGGACAGGGGTTGAGAGATGGCTACACCTTC. It yields the protein CASSSLFGQGLRDGYTF. Full variable domain (rest looked up from reference TRBV7-9 and TRBJ1-2): DTGVSQNPRHKITKRGQNVTFRCDPISEHNRLYWYRQTLGQGPEFLTYFQNEAQLEKSRLLSDRFSAERPKGSFSTLEIQRTEQGDSAMYLCASSSLFGQGLRDGYTFGSGTRLTVV.

This clone occurred a few times. The V call is TRBV9, the J call TRBJ1-3; D is ambiguous. Germline-derived CDR1 and CDR2 are SGDLS and YYNGEE. This CDR3 is 15 amino acids long. Trimming cost V 5 bases and J 2 bases, with 14 bases left between them. CDR3 protein: CASRMTGFTGNTIYF. CDR3 in DNA: TGTGCCAGCAGGATGACCGGGTTCACTGGAAACACCATATATTTT.

This clone has a handful of counts. This chain joins TRBV7-9 and TRBJ2-2; D unclear. Germline CDR1 and CDR2: SEHNR and FQNEAQ (reference sequence). V lost 0 bases and J lost 4, with 12 bases in between. This CDR3 region has 16 residues. CDR3 sequence (DNA): TGTGCCAGCAGCTTAGCGGTTCGGTTAGTCACCGGGGAGCTGTTTTTT. This sequence encodes CASSLAVRLVTGELFF.

The chain couples TRBV19 to TRBJ2-5, with 7 bases that match TRBD2. The V gene's germline CDR1 is LNHDA and CDR2 SQIVND (reference sequence). V shed 8 bases, J shed 5 bases, and the junction held 11 bases outside the gene matches. The CDR3 extends over 14 amino acids. The CDR3 DNA reads TGTGCCAGTCGGTTGGCGGGTAGCGGGGAGACCCAGTACTTC. It translates to CASRLAGSGETQYF.

This clone came up a few times. This chain uses TRBV2 with TRBJ1-5; D call uncertain. Between the trimmed V and J ends, which lost 7 bases and 0 bases, there was a span of 10 bases. The CDR3 runs to 14 residues. Germline loops: CDR1 SNHLY, CDR2 FYNNEI. CDR3 bases: TGTGCCAGCAAGACGGGGAATAGCAATCAGCCCCAGCATTTT. It is translated as CASKTGNSNQPQHF.

The rearrangement links TRBV27 to TRBJ2-2; D may be TRBD1 or TRBD2 (5 bases each). This CDR3 contains 17 residues. Germline V gene lookup returns CDR1 MNHEY and CDR2 SMNVEV (reference sequence). Trimming stripped 7 bases from V and 1 base from J, with 19 bases between. CDR3 residues: CASTSAGGTVNTGELFF. The CDR3 DNA reads TGTGCCAGCACTTCCGCGGGTGGGACGGTGAACACCGGGGAGCTGTTTTTT.

At least ten counts were recorded for this clone. This sequence joins TRBV2 and TRBJ2-3; D possibly uses TRBD1 or TRBD2 (5 bases each). The germline CDR1 and CDR2 sequences are SNHLY and FYNNEI. This CDR3 comprises 12 residues. V was trimmed by 6 bases and J by 6 bases, leaving 10 bases between them. The DNA for the CDR3 is TGTGCCAGCAGACCGGGGCTGGATACGCAGTATTTT. Protein: CASRPGLDTQYF.

In this sample, this clone turned up a few times. CDR3 amino acids: CASSLWHRGGTEAFF. Written as DNA, the CDR3 is TGTGCCAGCAGCTTATGGCACAGGGGGGGAACTGAAGCTTTCTTT. This sequence joins TRBV7-2 and TRBJ1-1, with 8 positions matching TRBD1. Trimming cost V 2 bases and J 5 bases; bases outside gene matches: 7. The CDR3 sequence is 15 residues long. The germline gives CDR1 SGHTA, CDR2 FQGNSA.

This clone was found a few times. The rearrangement links TRBV29-1 to TRBJ2-3; D unresolved. CDR3 length: 12 amino acids. With 4 bases removed from V and 4 bases from J, the gap between germline ends came to 9 bases. The V gene's germline CDR1 is SQVTM and CDR2 ANQGSEA. The CDR3 nucleotides read TGCAGCGTTGTACCGGCCGCAGATACGCAGTATTTT. It specifies CSVVPAADTQYF.

The chain has TRBV4-2 and TRBJ1-5; 8 bases line up with TRBD1. The junction had 5 bases not matched to a gene; V was cut back by 1 base and J by 0 bases. The length of the CDR3 is 17 residues. Germline lookup yields CDR1 LGHNA and CDR2 YNFKEQ. Written as DNA, the CDR3 is TGTGCCAGCAGCCAAGGACAGGGGAGGGATAGCAATCAGCCCCAGCATTTT. Encoded protein: CASSQGQGRDSNQPQHF.

The chain links TRBV5-8 to TRBJ2-5, with 13 bases identical to TRBD2. The CDR3 sequence is 15 residues long. Trimming cost V 2 bases and J 3 bases; bases outside gene matches: 1. Germline CDR1 is SGHTS and CDR2 is YDEGEE. The CDR3 loop is CASSFGLAGEETQYF. The CDR3, as DNA: TGTGCCAGCAGCTTCGGACTAGCGGGAGAAGAGACCCAGTACTTC.

V usage is TRBV7-2 and J usage is TRBJ2-3; D remains ambiguous. The CDR3 contains 12 residues. The germline V gene has CDR1 SGHTA and CDR2 FQGNSA. V lost 3 bases and J lost 4, with 5 bases in between. The DNA for the CDR3 is TGTGCCAGCAGCTTGCTGGCAGATACGCAGTATTTT. This gives the protein CASSLLADTQYF. The variable domain in full, with the rest retrieved from reference TRBV7-2 and TRBJ2-3, is GAGVSQSPSNKVTEKGKDVELRCDPISGHTALYWYRQSLGQGLEFLIYFQGNSAPDKSGLPSDRFSAERTGGSVSTLTIQRTQQEDSAVYLCASSLLADTQYFGPGTRLTVL.

The chain combines TRBV5-1 with TRBJ2-7; D may match TRBD1 or TRBD2 (5 bases each). This CDR3 contains 13 residues. Germline CDR1 is SGHRS and CDR2 is YFSETQ. Trimming left V 4 bases short and J 6 bases short, with 14 bases between. The CDR3 nucleotides read TGCGCCAGCAGCCGAGGGGCCACCGGCGAGCAGTACTTC. It specifies CASSRGATGEQYF.

The chain has TRBV11-3 and TRBJ2-3; weak D call: TRBD2 (7 bases). The CDR3 consists of 14 residues. Germline values: CDR1 SGHNT, CDR2 YENEEA. The V gene lost 5 bases and the J gene lost 3 bases, with 12 bases spanning the gap. The CDR3 spells CASSRGAVTDTQYF. The CDR3 DNA sequence: TGTGCCAGCAGCCGGGGGGCAGTGACAGATACGCAGTATTTT. The complete variable domain, with remaining parts taken from reference TRBV11-3 and TRBJ2-3, reads EAGVVQSPRYKIIEKKQPVAFWCNPISGHNTLYWYLQNLGQGPELLIRYENEEAVDDSQLPKDRFSAERLKGVDSTLKIQPAELGDSAVYLCASSRGAVTDTQYFGPGTRLTVL.

This CDR3 is CASSPEVGLNTEAFF. The CDR3 DNA sequence: TGTGCCAGCTCACCTGAGGTTGGATTGAACACTGAAGCTTTCTTT. The chain uses TRBV18 and TRBJ1-1; D is uncertain. The CDR3 runs 15 residues. Trimming stripped 3 bases from V and 0 bases from J, with 11 bases between. Germline CDR1 and CDR2: KGHSH and LQKENI.

This clone was seen more than once but under ten times. The chain recombines TRBV29-1 with TRBJ2-3; 7 bases agree with TRBD1. This CDR3 comprises 15 residues. Germline values: CDR1 SQVTM, CDR2 ANQGSEA. With V trimmed by 6 bases and J by 1 base, 10 bases remained unmatched. The CDR3 sequence: CSVHASGQGTDTQYF. The DNA for the CDR3 is TGCAGCGTCCACGCTAGTGGACAGGGCACAGATACGCAGTATTTT.

The sample holds many counts of this clone. The gene calls are TRBV7-2 and TRBJ2-3; possible D gene TRBD1, 5 bases. The CDR3 extends over 14 amino acids. Germline lookup yields CDR1 SGHTA and CDR2 FQGNSA. Trimming left V 5 bases short and J 0 bases short, with 9 bases between. The CDR3: CASSPGHSTDTQYF. DNA for the CDR3: TGTGCCAGCAGCCCTGGACACAGCACAGATACGCAGTATTTT.

V is TRBV7-9 and J is TRBJ2-3; D call uncertain. Germline V lookup: CDR1 SEHNR, CDR2 FQNEAQ (reference sequence). Trimming shortened V by 7 bases and J by 0 bases, and 8 bases separated the two germline ends. This CDR3 has 13 residues. CDR3 amino acids: CASTRGSTDTQYF. The CDR3 DNA is TGTGCCAGCACCCGAGGTAGCACAGATACGCAGTATTTT.

This clone was recorded a few times. The chain employs TRBV6-6 and TRBJ2-3; D gene unclear. Per germline, CDR1 MNHNY and CDR2 SVGAGI (reference sequence). The CDR3 spans 12 residues. Trimming cost V 5 bases and J 4 bases, with 7 bases left between them. CDR3 sequence: CASSPSPDTQYF. CDR3 nucleotides: TGTGCCAGCAGTCCTTCCCCAGATACGCAGTATTTT.

A few counts support this clone. The J gene is TRBJ1-6, the V gene TRBV2; D perhaps matches TRBD1 (5 bases). The CDR3 has 13 amino acids. The V gene's germline CDR1 is SNHLY and CDR2 FYNNEI. Trimming removed 9 bases from V and 10 bases from J, with 16 bases in between. The CDR3 DNA reads as TGTGCCAGTAGGGGCCGTGAGGGATCACCCCTCCACTTT. Protein sequence: CASRGREGSPLHF.